These T cell receptor beta chains were read from a single sample in a study of T cell responses to AZD1222 COVID-19 vaccine. The assay was immunoSEQ multiplex PCR, and TCRdb's table has in-frame clones only and misses some. The sample includes about 110,000 clones, roughly 87% of them seen just once. This specimen was peripheral blood, taken on day 0 of AZD1222 vaccination. The receptors originated from an adult in good health. CDR3s include the opening cysteine and the closing phenylalanine or tryptophan. The D gene is left open where the match is weak. The size of a clone is reported for some rows only, either as once, few or many, or as a class for expanded clones.

.	TRBV4-2	17	few	TRBJ1-1	TGTGCCAGCAGCCAATCCACGAGTTCTGCTCGGAACACTGAAGCTTTCTTT	CASSQSTSSARNTEAFF
TRBD2	TRBV3-1/TRBV3-2	18	once	TRBJ2-7	TGTGCCAGCAGTAGCCCGGGACTAGCGGGAGTAAAGAACTACGAGCAGTACTTC	CASSSPGLAGVKNYEQYF
.	TRBV5-4	14	.	TRBJ2-6	TGTGCCAGCAGCTTGCCGGCTGGGGCCAACGTCCTGACTTTC	CASSLPAGANVLTF
TRBD1	TRBV30	17	.	TRBJ1-1	TGTGCCTGGAGTGTATCTTTTCGGGACAGGGTGCTCCCTGAAGCTTTCTTT	CAWSVSFRDRVLPEAFF
.	TRBV11-2	14	few	TRBJ1-5	TGTGCCAGCAGCTTAGGGGACATCGGCGGGCCCCAGCATTTT	CASSLGDIGGPQHF
.	TRBV6-6	17	.	TRBJ1-2	TGTGCCAGCAGTCGCCTCCGGGGACCGACTTCTAACTATGGCTACACCTTC	CASSRLRGPTSNYGYTF
.	TRBV9	15	once	TRBJ1-6	TGTGCCAGCAGCGCCCAGGGTGTAAGTAATTCACCCCTCCACTTT	CASSAQGVSNSPLHF
.	TRBV30	16	.	TRBJ2-5	TGTGCCTGGAGCCATAGAGGTAGGAGTCCTTTGGAGACCCAGTACTTC	CAWSHRGRSPLETQYF
.	TRBV28	16	.	TRBJ1-5	TGTGCCAGCAGTTCGCCGGGGCAGCTGCGGAATCAGCCCCAGCATTTT	CASSSPGQLRNQPQHF
.	TRBV6-5	16	.	TRBJ1-1	TGTGCCAGCAGTTACTCGATCCCCGGGGCGGGGACTGAAGCTTTCTTT	CASSYSIPGAGTEAFF
.	TRBV20-1	11	.	TRBJ1-6	TGCAGTGCTAGAGGTGGTTCACCCCTCCACTTT	CSARGGSPLHF
TRBD2	TRBV6-1	16	.	TRBJ2-2	TGTGCCAGCAGTGAACGGGGGGGAGCGAACACCGGGGAGCTGTTTTTT	CASSERGGANTGELFF
TRBD1	TRBV27	16	once	TRBJ2-7	TGTGCCAGCAGTCCCTTCGGGACAGGGGGCGCGTGGGAGCAGTACTTC	CASSPFGTGGAWEQYF
TRBD2	TRBV6-2/TRBV6-3	15	.	TRBJ2-7	TGTGCCAGCAGTTACTGGGGACTAGCGGGGGTCGAGCAGTACTTC	CASSYWGLAGVEQYF
.	TRBV18	17	.	TRBJ2-5	TGTGCCAGCTCAACCAACTACAGGGCGATTGATCAAGAGACCCAGTACTTC	CASSTNYRAIDQETQYF
TRBD1	TRBV7-3	14	.	TRBJ2-5	TGTGCCAGCAGCCAAACAGGGGTGGAAGAGACCCAGTACTTC	CASSQTGVEETQYF
.	TRBV28	11	.	TRBJ2-3	TGTGCCAGCAAGGCCACAGATACGCAGTATTTT	CASKATDTQYF
TRBD1	TRBV14	14	few	TRBJ1-2	TGTGCCAGCAGCCCCCGGGACAGGCTCTATGGCTACACCTTC	CASSPRDRLYGYTF
.	TRBV18	14	.	TRBJ2-5	TGTGCCAGCTCACCACGTCCGGGCCAAGAGACCCAGTACTTC	CASSPRPGQETQYF
.	TRBV5-5	13	few	TRBJ2-5	TGTGCCAGCAGCCCGGACCCTCAAGAGACCCAGTACTTC	CASSPDPQETQYF
TRBD2	TRBV7-2	14	.	TRBJ2-3	TGTGCCAGCAGCTTAGAGACTAGCGCAGATACGCAGTATTTT	CASSLETSADTQYF
.	TRBV29-1	14	.	TRBJ2-7	TGCAGCGTTGAGGGTCCACATACACCCTACGAGCAGTACTTC	CSVEGPHTPYEQYF
.	TRBV21-1	15	.	TRBJ1-5	TGTGCCAGCAGCAAAGAAGCGTTTTCCCGACAGCCCCAGCATTTT	CASSKEAFSRQPQHF
.	TRBV5-1	16	.	TRBJ2-7	TGCGCCAGCAGCCCAAACTCAGGTTTAAGGACCTACGAGCAGTACTTC	CASSPNSGLRTYEQYF
TRBD1	TRBV28	16	.	TRBJ1-2	TGTGCCAGCAAGGAGACAGGGGAGGAGTTGGCCTATGGCTACACCTTC	CASKETGEELAYGYTF
.	TRBV5-4	15	.	TRBJ2-1	TGTGCCAGCAGCTTGGGGGCGAACACCTACAATGAGCAGTTCTTC	CASSLGANTYNEQFF
TRBD2	TRBV7-8	14	.	TRBJ2-1	TGTGCCAGCACCACAAGCGGGAGAAACAATGAGCAGTTCTTC	CASTTSGRNNEQFF
.	TRBV19	13	.	TRBJ1-5	TGTGCCAGTACCACTAGCGTAATTCAGCCCCAGCATTTT	CASTTSVIQPQHF
TRBD1	TRBV7-7	18	few	TRBJ1-1	TGTGCTAGCAGCTTAGGTTACAGGGGGAAAACGATGAACACTGAAGCTTTCTTT	CASSLGYRGKTMNTEAFF
TRBD2	TRBV12-3/TRBV12-4	13	.	TRBJ2-7	TGTGCCAGCACGTCGGGGGGGTCTAGTGAGCAGTACTTC	CASTSGGSSEQYF
.	TRBV4-3	16	.	TRBJ1-2	TGCGCCAGCAGCCAAGGCGCCTACACGGACAGCTATGGCTACACCTTC	CASSQGAYTDSYGYTF
.	TRBV3-1/TRBV3-2	15	.	TRBJ2-7	TGTGCCAGCAGCCAAGATACCCAGGGGATATACGAGCAGTACTTC	CASSQDTQGIYEQYF
.	TRBV23-1	13	.	TRBJ2-1	TGCGCCAGCACTAGGGGAATAGTAAATGAGCAGTTCTTC	CASTRGIVNEQFF
TRBD2	TRBV29-1	16	.	TRBJ2-3	TGCAGCGTTAAAATTTTAGCGGGGACCTTCACAGATACGCAGTATTTT	CSVKILAGTFTDTQYF
TRBD1	TRBV28	16	.	TRBJ1-6	TGTGCCAGCAGTTCGGACAGGGGCCACTATAATTCACCCCTCCACTTT	CASSSDRGHYNSPLHF
.	TRBV18	15	.	TRBJ1-6	TGTGCCAGCTCACCGTCCAGGGATGGCAATTCACCCCTCCACTTT	CASSPSRDGNSPLHF
TRBD1	TRBV2	15	.	TRBJ2-5	TGTGCCAGCAGTGATACAGTGGGACAGGGGGGGACCCAGTACTTC	CASSDTVGQGGTQYF